The present T cell receptor (beta chain) was sequenced within a study of blood T cell repertoires in COVID-19. Study-level information: Donors in the United States, Italy and Spain gave samples during acute or convalescent COVID-19.

This clone was picked up a small number of times. The data were produced by immunoSEQ multiplex PCR, yet TCRdb's version contains in-frame clones alone and is incomplete. The data hold tens of thousands of clones, with over 70% observed a single time. Germline loops: CDR1 LNHDA, CDR2 SQIVND (reference sequence). There are 18 residues in the CDR3. Losses at the gene ends were 5 bases for V and 5 bases for J; bases not matched to a gene: 16. The V call is TRBV19, the J call TRBJ2-2; 8 bases match TRBD2. Sequenced input: peripheral blood. The sequence was obtained from a human donor in a cohort sampled during active COVID-19. The CDR3 protein is CASSPGRRGGRWTGELFF. In nucleotides, the CDR3 is TGTGCCAGTAGTCCCGGCCGACGGGGGGGGAGATGGACCGGGGAGCTGTTTTTT. Based on the CDR3 plus reference TRBV19 and TRBJ2-2, the full variable domain is DGGITQSPKYLFRKEGQNVTLSCEQNLNHDAMYWYRQDPGQGLRLIYYSQIVNDFQKGDIAEGYSVSREKKESFPLTVTSAQKNPTAFYLCASSPGRRGGRWTGELFFGEGSRLTVL.